This entry lists 27 T cell receptor beta chains sequenced from one sample in a study of CD8+ T cells in alopecia areata. RNA extraction and reverse transcription yielded cDNA as sequencing template. Repertoires were generated with immunoSEQ multiplex PCR, while TCRdb's copy carries only in-frame clones and drops some. The sample has fewer than 250,000 clones; 50% to 60% are singletons. Stated treatment: oral pan-JAK inhibitor, 5-10 mg twice daily. The specimen comprised CD4+ T cells sorted from blood, sampled at week 4, from a patient treated with tofacitinib. The receptor set was obtained from a human donor with alopecia areata.

The chain uses TRBV5-4 and TRBJ2-3; D is undetermined. CDR1 is SGHNT, CDR2 YYREEE, per germline (reference sequence). This CDR3 comprises 14 residues. V was shortened by 2 bases and J by 2 bases, with 9 bases between the two germline ends. The CDR3 reads CASSLEPSTDTQYF. Written as DNA, the CDR3 is TGTGCCAGCAGCTTAGAACCGTCCACAGATACGCAGTATTTT.

V is TRBV2 and J is TRBJ2-3; TRBD1 matches 8 bases. The junction had 6 bases not matched to a gene; V was cut back by 10 bases and J by 0 bases. CDR1 is SNHLY, CDR2 FYNNEI, per germline. This CDR3 spans 14 amino acids. CDR3 sequence: CANIWDRSTDTQYF. In DNA, the CDR3 is TGTGCCAATATATGGGACAGGAGCACAGATACGCAGTATTTT.

In its sample, this clone was seen many times. The CDR3 DNA reads as TGCGCCAGCAGCTTCACAGGGAATGAGCAGTTCTTC. Amino acid sequence: CASSFTGNEQFF. The J gene is TRBJ2-1, the V gene TRBV5-1; D might be TRBD1 (6 bases). Germline CDR1 and CDR2: SGHRS and YFSETQ. The ends were cut back, 2 bases at V and 7 bases at J, with 7 bases in the middle. This CDR3 is built from 12 residues.

The chain has TRBV10-1 and TRBJ2-7; TRBD1 might be the D (7 bases). The CDR3 is 15 amino acids. Germline V gene data show CDR1 as WNHNN and CDR2 as SYGVQD (reference sequence). V was clipped by 1 base and J by 6 bases, with 16 bases between them. CDR3 in DNA: TGCGCCAGCAGTGAGTGGACAGGAGGGCGCGGCGAGCAGTACTTC. It specifies CASSEWTGGRGEQYF.

This chain joins TRBV29-1 and TRBJ2-7, with D perhaps TRBD1 or TRBD2 (5 bases each). The CDR3 loop spans 12 amino acids. CDR1 SQVTM and CDR2 ANQGSEA come from the germline V gene. The CDR3 protein is CSFQGATYEQYF. The DNA for the CDR3 is TGCAGTTTTCAGGGAGCAACCTACGAGCAGTACTTC.

The V call is TRBV5-1, the J call TRBJ2-7, with a possible D match to TRBD2 (5 bases). V gave up 7 bases and J gave up 0 bases, with 11 bases separating them. The CDR3 contains 13 residues. Germline V gene lookup returns CDR1 SGHRS and CDR2 YFSETQ. The CDR3 is CASGSGLSYEQYF. The CDR3 bases are TGCGCCAGCGGTTCCGGACTCTCCTACGAGCAGTACTTC.

On this clone: The sample carries other DNA sequences with the same CDR3. This chain connects TRBV7-9 to TRBJ1-1; TRBD1 might be the D (5 bases). Trimming shortened V by 5 bases and J by 0 bases, and 13 bases separated the two germline ends. CDR3 length: 15 residues. Germline V gene sequence: CDR1 SEHNR, CDR2 FQNEAQ (reference sequence). The CDR3 reads CASSPPGQMNTEAFF. The CDR3, as DNA: TGTGCCAGCAGCCCTCCGGGGCAGATGAACACTGAAGCTTTCTTT.

V is TRBV25-1 and J is TRBJ2-7; the D gene is possibly TRBD2 (5 bases). V was clipped by 4 bases and J by 6 bases, with 13 bases between them. The germline CDR1 and CDR2 sequences are MGHDK and SYGVNS. The CDR3 length is 13 residues. CDR3 residues: CASSAGLTGEQYF. CDR3 nucleotide sequence: TGTGCCAGCAGTGCGGGGTTGACTGGCGAGCAGTACTTC.

This clone turned up a few times. The chain uses TRBV6-1 and TRBJ2-7; no reliable D call. Germline V gene lookup returns CDR1 MNHNS and CDR2 SASEGT. CDR3 length: 13 residues. V lost 2 bases to trimming and J lost 6 bases, with 11 bases between them. CDR3 in amino acids: CASSESTFGEQYF. The CDR3 DNA reads as TGTGCCAGCAGTGAATCGACTTTCGGCGAGCAGTACTTC.

The chain joins TRBV5-1 to TRBJ1-4, with TRBD1 matching over 9 bases. From germline, CDR1 is SGHRS and CDR2 YFSETQ. The V and J ends lost 4 bases and 5 bases, in that order; junction bases with no gene match: 6. The CDR3 loop spans 15 amino acids. CDR3: CASSDSGTGNEKLFF. CDR3 coding DNA: TGCGCCAGCAGCGACTCCGGGACAGGGAATGAAAAACTGTTTTTT.

This clone turned up a few times. The rearrangement links TRBV7-2 to TRBJ2-2, with no clear D. Germline V gene data show CDR1 as SGHTA and CDR2 as FQGNSA. V gave up 5 bases and J gave up 2 bases, with 6 bases separating them. This CDR3 is 13 amino acids long. Here the CDR3 reads CASSVYNTGELFF. The CDR3 region has the DNA TGTGCCAGCAGCGTATATAACACCGGGGAGCTGTTTTTT.

Note on this clone: This same CDR3 is encoded by further DNA sequences in the sample. The V call is TRBV29-1, the J call TRBJ2-5, with TRBD2 matching 7 bases. Losses at the gene ends were 7 bases for V and 0 bases for J; bases not matched to a gene: 5. The CDR3 runs 13 residues. Germline CDR1 and CDR2: SQVTM and ANQGSEA. CDR3 coding DNA: TGCAGCGGTGGACTAGTGGACCAAGAGACCCAGTACTTC. Translating it yields CSGGLVDQETQYF. The whole variable domain, filled in from reference TRBV29-1 and TRBJ2-5, reads SAVISQKPSRDICQRGTSLTIQCQVDSQVTMMFWYRQQPGQSLTLIATANQGSEATYESGFVIDKFPISRPNLTFSTLTVSNMSPEDSSIYLCSGGLVDQETQYFGPGTRLLVL.

This clone was detected only once. The chain combines TRBV30 with TRBJ2-5, with 8 positions matching TRBD2. This CDR3 has 13 amino acids. The J segment lost 8 bases and the V segment lost 0 bases, leaving 5 bases of the junction unmatched. Germline V gene sequence: CDR1 GTSNPN, CDR2 SVGIG (reference sequence). In nucleotides, the CDR3 is TGTGCCTGGAGTGTAACTAGCGGCCGAACCCAGTACTTC. This sequence encodes CAWSVTSGRTQYF.

This rearrangement joins TRBV30 to TRBJ2-1, with 12 bases aligning to TRBD2. The junction had 5 bases not matched to a gene; V was cut back by 5 bases and J by 9 bases. The germline gives CDR1 GTSNPN, CDR2 SVGIG (reference sequence). The CDR3 length is 13 residues. The CDR3 sequence: CAWRTSGVGEQFF. CDR3 coding DNA: TGTGCCTGGCGGACTAGCGGGGTGGGTGAGCAGTTCTTC.

This clone was detected only once. The chain has TRBV29-1 and TRBJ1-2, with 8 positions matching TRBD1. This CDR3 region has 12 residues. V dropped 4 bases and J dropped 4; count of bases not matched to a gene: 2. Per germline, CDR1 SQVTM and CDR2 ANQGSEA. CDR3 sequence (DNA): TGCAGCGTTGCTGACAGGGGCTATGGCTACACCTTC. Its protein product is CSVADRGYGYTF.

The chain has TRBV5-1 and TRBJ2-7; D might be TRBD1 or TRBD2, each matching 5 bases. With 2 bases removed from V and 3 bases from J, the gap between germline ends came to 12 bases. Germline lookup yields CDR1 SGHRS and CDR2 YFSETQ. This CDR3 is 14 amino acids long. This chain's CDR3 is CASSFGTEVYEQYF. The CDR3 DNA reads as TGCGCCAGCAGCTTCGGGACGGAGGTCTACGAGCAGTACTTC. The complete variable domain, with remaining parts taken from reference TRBV5-1 and TRBJ2-7, reads KAGVTQTPRYLIKTRGQQVTLSCSPISGHRSVSWYQQTPGQGLQFLFEYFSETQRNKGNFPGRFSGRQFSNSRSEMNVSTLELGDSALYLCASSFGTEVYEQYFGPGTRLTVT.

V is TRBV30 and J is TRBJ1-3; D is unclear. The V gene lost 0 bases and the J gene lost 4 bases, with 10 bases spanning the gap. CDR3 length: 14 residues. Germline CDR1 GTSNPN, CDR2 SVGIG (reference sequence). CDR3 residues: CAWSVDGPGNTIYF. The CDR3 nucleotides read TGTGCCTGGAGTGTAGACGGCCCAGGAAACACCATATATTTT.

The chain employs TRBV29-1 and TRBJ2-3; a possible D gene is TRBD1 (6 bases). The V end lost 4 bases, the J end lost 1 base, and 18 bases lay between the germline ends. The CDR3 has 16 residues. The germline V gene encodes CDR1 SQVTM and CDR2 ANQGSEA. CDR3 loop: CSVGKIWTAGTDTQYF. CDR3 sequence (DNA): TGCAGCGTTGGAAAGATCTGGACAGCGGGCACAGATACGCAGTATTTT.

J is TRBJ2-3 and V is TRBV5-1, with 7 positions matching TRBD1. Germline V CDR1 and CDR2: SGHRS, YFSETQ. With 4 bases clipped from V and 6 bases from J, the junction kept 5 bases outside the gene matches. The CDR3 has 13 amino acids. The CDR3 region is CASSRQGEDTQYF. In DNA, the CDR3 is TGCGCCAGCAGCCGACAGGGTGAGGATACGCAGTATTTT.

This clone was seen only a few times. V usage is TRBV18 and J usage is TRBJ2-4; D is perhaps TRBD2 (6 bases). The CDR3 extends over 15 amino acids. V was trimmed by 3 bases and J by 6 bases, leaving 15 bases between them. Germline V gene data show CDR1 as KGHSH and CDR2 as LQKENI. Here the CDR3 reads CASSPREMEGNIQYF. CDR3 nucleotide sequence: TGTGCCAGCTCACCCCGCGAAATGGAGGGAAACATTCAGTACTTC.

The chain combines TRBV5-8 with TRBJ2-2; no definite D call. V was trimmed by 2 bases and J by 4 bases, leaving 9 bases between them. Germline values: CDR1 SGHTS, CDR2 YDEGEE. The CDR3 has 14 amino acids. CDR3 loop: CASSFDSATGELFF. The CDR3, as DNA: TGTGCCAGCAGCTTCGATTCGGCCACCGGGGAGCTGTTTTTT. The full variable domain, with the rest looked up from reference TRBV5-8 and TRBJ2-2, is EAGVTQSPTHLIKTRGQQATLRCSPISGHTSVYWYQQALGLGLQFLLWYDEGEERNRGNFPPRFSGRQFPNYSSELNVNALELEDSALYLCASSFDSATGELFFGEGSRLTVL.

V usage is TRBV4-3 and J usage is TRBJ1-4; 10 bases map to TRBD1. The germline V gene encodes CDR1 LGHNA and CDR2 YSLEER. This CDR3 region has 17 residues. Germline trimming cut 4 bases from V and 11 bases from J; bases unmatched to any gene: 16. DNA for the CDR3: TGCGCCAGCAGCCGAAAACTAACCGGGACAGGGGAAGTCAAACTGTTTTTT. Amino acids: CASSRKLTGTGEVKLFF.

The chain uses TRBV5-4 and TRBJ2-7; D perhaps matches TRBD1 (6 bases). This CDR3 is 14 amino acids long. CDR1 and CDR2 from the germline V gene are SGHNT and YYREEE (reference sequence). Trimming removed 0 bases at V and 0 bases at J, with 7 bases between. The CDR3 protein is CASSLVGGSYEQYF. In DNA form, the CDR3 reads TGTGCCAGCAGCTTGGTAGGGGGCTCCTACGAGCAGTACTTC.

The chain employs TRBV6-5 and TRBJ2-4, with D maybe TRBD2 (6 bases). The CDR3 length is 16 residues. Germline V gives CDR1 MNHEY, CDR2 SVGAGI. Trimming cost V 0 bases and J 7 bases, with 16 bases left between them. The CDR3 here is CASSYSGGTLKNIQYF. Here the CDR3 DNA reads TGTGCCAGCAGTTACTCTGGGGGGACCCTCAAGAACATTCAGTACTTC.

The chain carries TRBV7-2 and TRBJ2-5, with D possibly being TRBD2 (6 bases). The CDR3 length is 15 residues. V shed 2 bases and J shed 5 bases, with 15 bases lying between them. CDR1 and CDR2 (germline): SGHTA, FQGNSA. The CDR3 sequence: CASSLSTGRGETQYF. Here the CDR3 DNA reads TGTGCCAGCAGCTTATCAACCGGGAGAGGCGAGACCCAGTACTTC.

The chain is built from TRBV30 and TRBJ1-2; D ambiguous. Germline CDR1 GTSNPN, CDR2 SVGIG (reference sequence). This CDR3 has 11 residues. V dropped 1 base and J dropped 7 bases, with 7 bases sitting between them. The CDR3 DNA reads TGTGCCTGGAGTGCATCGGTTGGCTACACCTTC. Encoded protein: CAWSASVGYTF.

CDR3 in DNA: TGTGCCTGGAGACCGGGAGGTTGGAATGAGCAGTTCTTC. It specifies CAWRPGGWNEQFF. This chain links TRBV30 with TRBJ2-1; 7 bases are a match to TRBD2. Per the germline V gene, CDR1 is GTSNPN and CDR2 is SVGIG (reference sequence). The CDR3 extends over 13 amino acids. V was clipped by 3 bases and J by 7 bases; unmatched bases: 6.